This entry describes one TCR beta chain. Antigen unknown. This entry is derived from a study of shared clonotypes between healthy human individuals. Findings of the study overall: About 5% of naive CD4 clonotypes were shared across a handful of donors. Estimated richness values were generally larger in naive subsets than in memory subsets.

The CDR3 consists of 15 residues. With 5 bases removed from V and 6 bases from J, the gap between germline ends came to 19 bases. Germline CDR1 reads MRHNA; CDR2 reads SNTAGT. In the original analysis: Junction-only immunoSEQ sequences carried no quality scores, so filtering differed. Here immunoSEQ multiplex PCR was the method, and the copy in TCRdb shows in-frame clones only, minus some. Clone size and V and J calls were adopted from that table, with D and trimming inferred from the DNA. The data contain millions of clones, more than 90% of them singletons. The sequence came from a man in his late teens or twenties in good health. The sequenced sample was naive CD4+ T cells sorted from blood. The subset was: CD45RA+ positively selected. This sequence joins TRBV6-4 and TRBJ1-2; tentative D call: TRBD1 (6 bases). CDR3 protein: CASSSFSGTSDGYTF. The DNA of the CDR3 is TGTGCCAGCAGTTCATTCTCCGGGACAAGCGATGGCTACACCTTC.